Listed below are T cell receptor beta chains from one sample, sequenced in a study of Ad26.COV2.S vaccination and SARS-CoV-2 variants. Assay used: immunoSEQ multiplex PCR; TCRdb lists only in-frame clones, some missing. Of 200,000 to 250,000 clones in the sample, 70% to 90% were seen once. The source was peripheral blood, collected in a trial of Ad26.COV2.S vaccine versus placebo. Receptors were obtained from a person between 18 and 65 years old who received the Ad26.COV2.S COVID-19 vaccine or a placebo. Each CDR3 is given with its conserved first and last residue. Each record gives: J gene, D gene, clone size, V gene, CDR3 DNA, CDR3 protein. The D gene is left open where the match is weak. Clone size is given for some rows only: seen once, a few or many times, or a class if the clone is expanded.

J gene: TRBJ2-7
D gene: .
clone size: .
V gene: TRBV18
CDR3 DNA: TGTGCCAGCTCACGCGGGACGGGCGACTCCTACGAGCAGTACTTC
CDR3 protein: CASSRGTGDSYEQYF

J gene: TRBJ1-5
D gene: .
clone size: .
V gene: TRBV27
CDR3 DNA: TGTGCCAGCAGTTTATCCTCGGAGCGGGGTCAGCCCCAGCATTTT
CDR3 protein: CASSLSSERGQPQHF

J gene: TRBJ2-7
D gene: TRBD2
clone size: .
V gene: TRBV10-1
CDR3 DNA: TGCGCCAGCAGTGAGTTGTCATCTAGCGGGGAGCAGTACTTC
CDR3 protein: CASSELSSSGEQYF

J gene: TRBJ1-2
D gene: TRBD1
clone size: .
V gene: TRBV7-9
CDR3 DNA: TGTGCCAGCAGCCCCACGGACAGGGAGGGGAATGGCTACACCTTC
CDR3 protein: CASSPTDREGNGYTF

J gene: TRBJ2-3
D gene: .
clone size: .
V gene: TRBV2
CDR3 DNA: TGTGCCAGCAAGAGCGTTGGGACAGATACGCAGTATTTT
CDR3 protein: CASKSVGTDTQYF

J gene: TRBJ2-7
D gene: .
clone size: .
V gene: TRBV4-1
CDR3 DNA: TGCGCCAGCAGCCTCAAGGGTGGGACACCTTTCTCCTACGAGCAGTACTTC
CDR3 protein: CASSLKGGTPFSYEQYF

J gene: TRBJ1-2
D gene: .
clone size: .
V gene: TRBV6-6
CDR3 DNA: TGTGCCAGCAGTTACGAGGTTGGAGCTAACTATGGCTACACCTTC
CDR3 protein: CASSYEVGANYGYTF

J gene: TRBJ2-3
D gene: .
clone size: .
V gene: TRBV7-3
CDR3 DNA: TGTGCCAGCAGCCCGGGACTTCCAACAGATACGCAGTATTTT
CDR3 protein: CASSPGLPTDTQYF

J gene: TRBJ2-7
D gene: .
clone size: .
V gene: TRBV9
CDR3 DNA: TGTGCCAGCAGCGTAGAGGGCAGGGGCTACGAGCAGTACTTC
CDR3 protein: CASSVEGRGYEQYF

J gene: TRBJ2-5
D gene: .
clone size: .
V gene: TRBV3-1/TRBV3-2
CDR3 DNA: TGTGCCACCCGGGACGTTCAAATGTCCGTATATCTCCAGTACTTC
CDR3 protein: CATRDVQMSVYLQYF

J gene: TRBJ2-3
D gene: .
clone size: .
V gene: TRBV10-1
CDR3 DNA: TGCGCCAGCAGTGACAGGGATAGCGAAGATACGCAGTATTTT
CDR3 protein: CASSDRDSEDTQYF

J gene: TRBJ2-1
D gene: TRBD1
clone size: once
V gene: TRBV7-3
CDR3 DNA: TGTGCCAGCAGCGACCAGCCGGGACAGAGGGAATTCTTC
CDR3 protein: CASSDQPGQREFF